This TCR beta chain originates from a study of blood T cell repertoires in COVID-19. Which cohort a participant joined came from the clinical history participants gave. Sequencing used immunoSEQ multiplex PCR; TCRdb keeps in-frame clones, though not all of them. Among 300,000 to 450,000 clones listed, about 87% were seen once. CDR3 length equals 15 residues. V lost 5 bases and J 3 bases, leaving 17 bases between the germline ends. The V gene's germline CDR1 is GTSNPN and CDR2 SVGIG (reference sequence). This receptor was identified in a young man who had recovered from COVID-19. The V gene is TRBV30, the J gene TRBJ1-5; D gene uncertain. The material sequenced was PBMCs or T cells enriched from blood (not recorded which). DNA of the CDR3: TGTGCCTGGGGGGTTGGGCAGCTCACCAATCAGCCCCAGCATTTT. It codes for CAWGVGQLTNQPQHF.